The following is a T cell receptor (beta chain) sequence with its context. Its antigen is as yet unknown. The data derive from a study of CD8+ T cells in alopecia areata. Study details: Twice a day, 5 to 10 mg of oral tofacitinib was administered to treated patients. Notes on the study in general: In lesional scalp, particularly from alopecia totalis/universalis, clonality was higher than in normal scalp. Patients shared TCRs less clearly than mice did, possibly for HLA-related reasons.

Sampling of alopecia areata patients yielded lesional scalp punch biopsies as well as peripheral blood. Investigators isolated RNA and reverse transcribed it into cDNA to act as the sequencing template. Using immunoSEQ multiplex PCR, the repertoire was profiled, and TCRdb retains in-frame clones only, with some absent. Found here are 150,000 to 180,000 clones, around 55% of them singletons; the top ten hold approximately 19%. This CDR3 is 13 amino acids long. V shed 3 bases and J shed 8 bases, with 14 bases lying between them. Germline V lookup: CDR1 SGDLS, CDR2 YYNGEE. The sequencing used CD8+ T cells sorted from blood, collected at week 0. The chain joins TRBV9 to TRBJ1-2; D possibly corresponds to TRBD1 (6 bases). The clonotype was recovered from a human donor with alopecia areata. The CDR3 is CASSANGQRGYTF. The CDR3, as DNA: TGTGCCAGCAGCGCGAACGGACAGAGGGGCTACACCTTC.